A selection of T cell receptor beta chains follows, all from one sample in a study of OX40 agonist ivuxolimab in advanced cancers. TCRdb's copy holds only in-frame clones and misses some; the assay was immunoSEQ multiplex PCR. The sample yields about 37,000 clones, more than 75% seen once. Sequencing used CD4+ or CD8+ T cells sorted from blood, obtained in a trial of the OX40 agonist ivuxolimab. These receptors came from an adult with an advanced solid tumor such as melanoma, head and neck, liver or kidney cancer. The CDR3 runs from the conserved cysteine through the conserved F or W. The D gene is left open where the match is weak. Clone size appears in some rows only: once, few, many, or a class for an expanded clone.

clone size | J gene | CDR3 length | D gene | V gene | CDR3 DNA | CDR3 protein
- | TRBJ1-1 | 18 | TRBD1 | TRBV7-9 | TGTGCCAGCAGCTCCCAACCGGGACAGGGGGCCCGGCGCACTGAAGCTTTCTTT | CASSSQPGQGARRTEAFF
- | TRBJ1-2 | 15 | - | TRBV15 | TGTGCCACCAGCACGGAAAGGGGTCCTAACTATGGCTACACCTTC | CATSTERGPNYGYTF
- | TRBJ1-1 | 17 | TRBD1 | TRBV5-5 | TGTGCCAGCAGCTTTGGGGCAGGGGGACACATGAACACTGAAGCTTTCTTT | CASSFGAGGHMNTEAFF
once | TRBJ2-7 | 15 | - | TRBV7-2 | TGTGCCAGCAGCTTAGGATCGACAGGTTCCTACGAGCAGTACTTC | CASSLGSTGSYEQYF
- | TRBJ2-3 | 15 | - | TRBV4-1 | TGCGCCAGCAGCCCCCCGGGCAGGGAGGCAGATACGCAGTATTTT | CASSPPGREADTQYF
once | TRBJ1-2 | 16 | - | TRBV27 | TGTGCCAGCAGTTCGGCAGAACACCTTTCTAACTATGGCTACACCTTC | CASSSAEHLSNYGYTF
- | TRBJ1-1 | 15 | - | TRBV6-5 | TGTGCCAGCAGTTACTCGTTCGGAGGGTCGGCTGAAGCTTTCTTT | CASSYSFGGSAEAFF
- | TRBJ2-1 | 15 | - | TRBV19 | TGTGCCAGTAGTATAGCGGGGGCGGTGGGCAATGAGCAGTTCTTC | CASSIAGAVGNEQFF
- | TRBJ1-1 | 15 | - | TRBV5-6 | TGTGCCAGCAGCGCCCTGACAGAGTTGAACACTGGAGCTTTCTTT | CASSALTELNTGAFF
- | TRBJ2-7 | 11 | - | TRBV27 | TGTGCCACCCGGGACGCCTACGAGCAGTACTTC | CATRDAYEQYF
- | TRBJ1-2 | 15 | - | TRBV6-1 | TGTGCCAGCAGTGAAGACAGGTCGTTTTACTATGGCTACACCTTC | CASSEDRSFYYGYTF
- | TRBJ2-7 | 16 | TRBD1 | TRBV7-9 | TGTGCCAGCAGCTTAGGTCCCGGGACAGTGGGAAGAGAGCAGTACTTC | CASSLGPGTVGREQYF
- | TRBJ1-2 | 17 | TRBD1 | TRBV27 | TGTGCCAGCAGTCCCGGACAGGGCGTATTTACGGACTATGGCTACACCTTC | CASSPGQGVFTDYGYTF
once | TRBJ2-7 | 14 | TRBD2 | TRBV15 | TGTGCCACCAGCCCTGGACTAGCGGTGCTTGAGCAGTACTTC | CATSPGLAVLEQYF
- | TRBJ2-3 | 18 | TRBD2 | TRBV13 | TGTGCCAGCAGCTTACTAGCGGGGGGGCCCAGTAGCACAGATACGCAGTATTTT | CASSLLAGGPSSTDTQYF
- | TRBJ1-1 | 15 | - | TRBV27 | TGTGCCAGCACCCCAAGGGGGGGGCTTAACACTGAAGCTTTCTTT | CASTPRGGLNTEAFF
- | TRBJ2-6 | 17 | - | TRBV27 | TGTGCCAGCAGTTCCCTCGACGCTGGGGTTGGGGCCAACGTCCTGACTTTC | CASSSLDAGVGANVLTF
- | TRBJ1-1 | 13 | - | TRBV19 | TGTGCCAGTAGTCCCCCAGAGGTCACTGAAGCTTTCTTT | CASSPPEVTEAFF
- | TRBJ1-5 | 14 | - | TRBV19 | TGTGCCAGTAGTATAACAGGGTTCTCTCAGCCCCAGCATTTT | CASSITGFSQPQHF
once | TRBJ1-2 | 13 | - | TRBV6-5 | TGTGCCAGCCGTCAGGTCTCCGAGGGGGGCTACACCTTC | CASRQVSEGGYTF
- | TRBJ1-1 | 12 | - | TRBV7-9 | TGTGCCAGCAGCCCGACGAACACTGAAGCTTTCTTT | CASSPTNTEAFF
- | TRBJ1-4 | 17 | - | TRBV15 | TGTGCCACCAGCAGGGCCTTCCAGGTTACAACTAATGAAAAACTGTTTTTT | CATSRAFQVTTNEKLFF
- | TRBJ2-1 | 16 | TRBD2 | TRBV7-9 | TGTCTTGCCAGGACTAGCGGGGGGACGGATCACAATGAGCAGTTCTTC | CLARTSGGTDHNEQFF
- | TRBJ2-1 | 14 | TRBD1 | TRBV6-5 | TGTGCCAGCAGTCCGGGACAGGGGGCAGATGAGCAGTTCTTC | CASSPGQGADEQFF
- | TRBJ1-2 | 14 | - | TRBV21-1 | TGTGCCAGCAGCAATAAGGGGAGGAGGAATGGCTACACCTTC | CASSNKGRRNGYTF
once | TRBJ2-2 | 15 | - | TRBV7-9 | TGTGCCAGCAGCTTAGTTGGCAGTAACACCGGGGAGCTGTTTTTT | CASSLVGSNTGELFF
- | TRBJ1-2 | 15 | - | TRBV4-3 | TGCGCCAGCAGCCAAGATCTTGCCAGCTACTATGGCTACACCTTC | CASSQDLASYYGYTF
- | TRBJ1-2 | 12 | TRBD1 | TRBV5-1 | TGCGCCAGCAGTTGGACAGGGTTGGGCTACACCTTC | CASSWTGLGYTF
once | TRBJ1-2 | 15 | - | TRBV7-2 | TGTGCCAGCAGCTTATCGCCAGGGACGTCGGAGGGCTACACCTTC | CASSLSPGTSEGYTF
- | TRBJ1-1 | 12 | - | TRBV5-6 | TGTGCCAGCAGCGCAGGACTGACTGAAGCTTTCTTT | CASSAGLTEAFF
- | TRBJ2-7 | 15 | - | TRBV12-2 | TGTGCAAGTCGCTTAGTCTGGGTTCGCGGCTACGAGCAGTACTTC | CASRLVWVRGYEQYF
- | TRBJ2-3 | 16 | TRBD2 | TRBV7-3 | TGTGCCAGCAGCTTCCTAGCGGGGGGGCCATTGGATACGCAGTATTTT | CASSFLAGGPLDTQYF
once | TRBJ1-5 | 16 | - | TRBV7-8 | TGTGCCAGCAGCTTCTCCTGGGGACCCAGCAATCAGCCCCAGCATTTT | CASSFSWGPSNQPQHF
- | TRBJ1-1 | 14 | - | TRBV6-1 | TGTGCCAGCAGTGAAGGGGTCGGGGATACTGAAGCTTTCTTT | CASSEGVGDTEAFF
- | TRBJ2-7 | 13 | - | TRBV4-2 | TGTGCCAGCAGCCAAGATTATACGACGGAGCAGTACTTC | CASSQDYTTEQYF
medium-sized | TRBJ2-2 | 13 | TRBD1 | TRBV30 | TGTGCCTGTATATTACAGGGGACCGGGGAGCTGTTTTTT | CACILQGTGELFF
- | TRBJ2-2 | 14 | - | TRBV7-9 | TGTGCCAGCAGCTTCGAGAGACTGGCCGGGGAGCTGTTTTTT | CASSFERLAGELFF